Included here is one T cell receptor (beta chain) sequence, with context. One entry per CDR3 protein, called by TCRdb with MiXCR from the 5' RACE reads. The sample holds about 520,000 distinct CDR3 sequences; less than 25% are singletons and the top ten take 0.75% to 0.95%. The CDR3 totals 15 residues. The V end lost 0 bases, the J end lost 1 base, and 10 bases lay between the germline ends. Germline V gene data show CDR1 as MNHEY and CDR2 as SVGAGI. The sample is drawn from a study of identical twins. The sample also formed part of further work on T cells expressing NK-cell markers.

This TCR was sampled from a woman aged 18-30 years in good health. The chain carries TRBV6-5 and TRBJ2-7, with D possibly being TRBD2 (6 bases). The sample comprised CD4+ T cells sorted from blood. CDR3 in amino acids: CASSYSGTGSYEQYF. The CDR3 nucleotides are TGTGCCAGCAGTTACTCTGGGACTGGGTCCTACGAGCAGTACTTC.